The next 5 T cell receptor beta chains were all read from a single sample in a study of blood T cell repertoires in COVID-19. TCRdb keeps only in-frame clones here, not all; method: immunoSEQ multiplex PCR. There are about 130,000 clones in the sample; about four fifths occur only once, and about 17% lies in the top ten. The specimen was peripheral blood. The receptors originated from a man aged 25-45 years with COVID-19, enrolled during active disease.

The chain links TRBV28 to TRBJ2-5, with 8 nucleotides matching TRBD1. This CDR3 spans 18 amino acids. Germline CDR1 MDHEN, CDR2 SYDVKM. V gave up 6 bases and J gave up 1 base; unmatched junction bases: 16. The CDR3 DNA sequence: TGTGCCAGCAGATCCGGGACAGGTGAGGGGTACGTCCAAGAGACCCAGTACTTC. Its translation: CASRSGTGEGYVQETQYF.

The chain links TRBV6-1 to TRBJ1-6, with 7 bases fitting TRBD1. The CDR3 runs to 16 residues. Unmatched junction bases numbered 9, after V lost 3 bases and J lost 7 bases. Per the germline V gene, CDR1 is MNHNS and CDR2 is SASEGT. CDR3 coding DNA: TGTGCCAGCAGTGATAAGGGGGCGCCCGGCAATTCACCCCTCCACTTT. Amino acids: CASSDKGAPGNSPLHF.

The rearrangement links TRBV28 to TRBJ1-1; perhaps TRBD1 as D (5 bases). Between the trimmed V and J ends, which lost 6 bases and 1 base, there was a span of 9 bases. CDR1 MDHEN and CDR2 SYDVKM come from the germline V gene. CDR3 length: 13 residues. This CDR3 is CASRQTENTEAFF. In nucleotides, the CDR3 is TGTGCCAGCAGGCAGACAGAGAACACTGAAGCTTTCTTT.

The chain carries TRBV6-5 and TRBJ2-7; 14 bases agree with TRBD2. The CDR3 consists of 15 residues. Germline V lookup: CDR1 MNHEY, CDR2 SVGAGI. With 7 bases clipped from V and 3 bases from J, the junction kept 5 bases outside the gene matches. CDR3 amino acids: CASNGGLAGDYEQYF. The CDR3 DNA follows: TGTGCCAGCAACGGGGGACTAGCGGGAGACTACGAGCAGTACTTC.

The chain combines TRBV5-1 with TRBJ2-2; D possibly corresponds to TRBD2 (6 bases). The CDR3 spans 18 residues. Germline V gene data show CDR1 as SGHRS and CDR2 as YFSETQ. The V end lost 0 bases, the J end lost 0 bases, and 15 bases lay between the germline ends. CDR3 in amino acids: CASSLVGWEATNTGELFF. The CDR3 nucleotides read TGCGCCAGCAGCTTGGTGGGGTGGGAGGCGACGAACACCGGGGAGCTGTTTTTT.